These 21 T cell receptor beta chains came from one sample sequenced in a study of human T cells and chemical hapten exposure (dated by TCRdb to the early 2020s). Library preparation was by RACE. Sequencing relied on a NextSeq 500. Clones were called with MiXCR by TCRdb after fastp trimmed the public reads at Q25, and only in-frame beta chains were retained. Entries that share a CDR3 protein sequence are merged under the most common genes and DNA. Recorded for this sample are more than 300,000 distinct CDR3 sequences; more than 4.5% of them occurred a single time. The ten largest clones represent around 2.6% of the sample. Interpreted using the paper, the time point label stands for: pre-sensitization, week 0. Taken with the paper, the label for treatment or condition translates to: therapeutic diphenylcyclopropenone sensitization with weekly scalp DPC. The sequences come from whole blood, collected in connection with sensitization to the hapten diphenylcyclopropenone (DPC). The receptors stem from a woman between 45 and 65 years old with alopecia areata. Some clones in this sample may be carry-over from other donors' samples.

This clonotype was counted ten times or more. This sequence joins TRBV20-1 and TRBJ2-4; tentatively, D is TRBD2 (6 bases). The length of the CDR3 is 15 residues. The V end was cut by 1 base, the J end by 2 bases, with 12 bases between. Germline CDR1 DFQATT, CDR2 SNEGSKA (reference sequence). The DNA for the CDR3 is TGCAGTGCTAGAGCCCATCGGGGGTCCAAAAACATTCAGTACTTC. Amino acid sequence: CSARAHRGSKNIQYF.

This clonotype was found a few times. As DNA, the CDR3 is TGCGCCAGCAGCCTGCAGGGTTCTCCGAACACTGAAGCTTTCTTT. This gives the protein CASSLQGSPNTEAFF. This sequence joins TRBV5-1 and TRBJ1-1; D is possibly TRBD1 (5 bases). Germline values: CDR1 SGHRS, CDR2 YFSETQ. V was pared by 4 bases and J by 1 base, with 14 bases between. The CDR3 consists of 15 residues.

With regard to this clonotype: This may come from a read error, since a much larger clone is one base off. This chain uses TRBV10-3 with TRBJ2-3; 7 nucleotides align to TRBD2. In germline, CDR1 is ENHRY, CDR2 SYGVKD. After removal of 0 bases from V and 4 bases from J, the junction contained 4 bases not matched to a gene. The length of the CDR3 is 15 residues. CDR3 residues: CAISESRGRADTQYF. CDR3 in DNA: TGTGCCATCAGTGAGTCGCGGGGGAGGGCAGATACGCAGTATTTT.

This clonotype was seen repeatedly, ten times or more. The chain combines TRBV3-1 with TRBJ2-1; 9 bases map to TRBD2. The germline V gene encodes CDR1 LGHDT and CDR2 YNNKEL (reference sequence). The CDR3 loop spans 16 amino acids. V shed 6 bases and J 7 bases; nucleotides not matched to a gene: 13. CDR3 sequence (DNA): TGTGCCAGCAGGCCAAAACGGTCTAGCGGGAAAAATGAGCAGTTCTTC. Protein sequence: CASRPKRSSGKNEQFF.

The table lists this clonotype with a few counts. V and J are TRBV5-1 and TRBJ2-7; D perhaps matches TRBD1 (6 bases). The V gene lost 3 bases and the J gene lost 0 bases, with 13 bases spanning the gap. This CDR3 is built from 15 residues. Germline CDR1 is SGHRS and CDR2 is YFSETQ. CDR3 loop: CASSSSTGSSYEQYF. Here the CDR3 DNA reads TGCGCCAGCAGCTCCTCTACAGGGAGCTCCTACGAGCAGTACTTC. Full variable domain (remainder filled in from reference TRBV5-1 and TRBJ2-7): KAGVTQTPRYLIKTRGQQVTLSCSPISGHRSVSWYQQTPGQGLQFLFEYFSETQRNKGNFPGRFSGRQFSNSRSEMNVSTLELGDSALYLCASSSSTGSSYEQYFGPGTRLTVT.

This clonotype occurred many times. The chain uses TRBV12-3 or TRBV12-4 and TRBJ2-3; the D gene could be TRBD1 or TRBD2 (6 bases each). V lost 6 bases to trimming and J lost 6 bases, with 19 bases between them. This CDR3 comprises 15 residues. CDR3 DNA sequence: TGTGCCAGCAGCTTTGGGGGGCCAACCGGGGATACGCAGTATTTT. Its translation is CASSFGGPTGDTQYF.

This clonotype was detected many times. The genes are TRBV20-1 and TRBJ2-3, with TRBD2 as a possible D gene (6 bases). This CDR3 is built from 14 residues. Germline-derived CDR1 and CDR2 are DFQATT and SNEGSKA (reference sequence). V was pared by 6 bases and J by 4 bases, with 17 bases between. CDR3 in DNA: TGCAGTGCCCGAGGGAGGCATTCACCAGATACGCAGTATTTT. Its translation is CSARGRHSPDTQYF.

This clonotype was counted only a few times. The junction departs from germline at one end; a sequencing error may be responsible. The chain joins TRBV6-1 to TRBJ1-1; D is undetermined. CDR3 length: 9 amino acids. Germline CDR1 and CDR2: MNHNS and SASEGT. CDR3 bases: TGTGCCGGGAACTCTTACACGCTCTTT. This translates into CAGNSYTLF.

CDR3 nucleotides: TGCAGTGCTAGAGGGCCTAGCGGGGCCACAGATACGCAGTATTTT. This encodes CSARGPSGATDTQYF. The genes are TRBV20-1 and TRBJ2-3; 9 nucleotides align to TRBD2. The junction had 4 bases not matched to a gene; V was cut back by 1 base and J by 2 bases. Germline-derived CDR1 and CDR2 are DFQATT and SNEGSKA (reference sequence). This CDR3 region has 15 residues.

In its sample, this clonotype was seen many times. V is TRBV20-1 and J is TRBJ2-1, with D unclear. The CDR3 spans 11 residues. Trimming took 1 base from V and 7 from J, leaving 5 bases between them. Germline lookup yields CDR1 DFQATT and CDR2 SNEGSKA (reference sequence). In DNA form, the CDR3 reads TGCAGTGCTAGAGGGTTTAATGAGCAGTTCTTC. It codes for CSARGFNEQFF.

The table lists this clonotype with many counts. The chain links TRBV11-2 to TRBJ2-2, with D unclear. In germline, CDR1 is SGHAT, CDR2 FQNNGV. The CDR3 sequence is 12 residues long. V was cut by 5 bases and J by 5 bases, with 6 bases left in between. Here the CDR3 DNA reads TGTGCCAGCAGCGCCCTGACCGGGGAGCTGTTTTTT. Its translation is CASSALTGELFF.

This clonotype has a handful of counts. The chain employs TRBV5-1 and TRBJ2-3, with 13 bases lining up with TRBD2. This CDR3 comprises 17 residues. With 0 bases clipped from V and 6 bases from J, the junction kept 7 bases outside the gene matches. Germline V gene sequence: CDR1 SGHRS, CDR2 YFSETQ. The CDR3 DNA follows: TGCGCCAGCAGCTTGGTAACTAGCGGGAGGGCCTCCGATACGCAGTATTTT. Its translation: CASSLVTSGRASDTQYF.

This clonotype appeared many times. The chain couples TRBV28 to TRBJ2-4; the D is unclear. V was shortened by 3 bases and J by 6 bases, with 3 bases between the two germline ends. Germline assignment: CDR1 MDHEN and CDR2 SYDVKM. The CDR3 sequence is 11 residues long. The CDR3 region has the DNA TGTGCCAGCAGTTTCGGAAACATTCAGTACTTC. As protein: CASSFGNIQYF.

This clonotype was seen ten or more times. The genes are TRBV5-6 and TRBJ2-3; 10 bases are a match to TRBD2. This CDR3 has 18 residues. CDR1 and CDR2 (germline): SGHDT, YYEEEE. J gave up 0 bases and V 6 bases, and 13 bases lay outside the gene matches. CDR3 nucleotides: TGTGCCAGCACGGGTAGGCTAGCGGGGGACTCTAGCACAGATACGCAGTATTTT. Translating gives CASTGRLAGDSSTDTQYF.

The sample holds many counts of this clonotype. The genes are TRBV28 and TRBJ2-5; 7 bases map to TRBD1. The length of the CDR3 is 15 residues. The germline V gene has CDR1 MDHEN and CDR2 SYDVKM. J lost 3 bases, V lost 5 bases, and 9 bases had no gene match. CDR3 sequence: CASSAFRDREETQYF. CDR3 nucleotide sequence: TGTGCCAGCAGTGCCTTCCGGGACAGAGAAGAGACCCAGTACTTC.

This clonotype occurred many times. The CDR3 DNA sequence: TGCGCCAGCAGCATCCTGACTAGCGTGAACACCGGGGAGCTGTTTTTT. Translated: CASSILTSVNTGELFF. The chain combines TRBV5-1 with TRBJ2-2; 8 nucleotides match TRBD2. This CDR3 is 16 amino acids long. In germline, CDR1 is SGHRS, CDR2 YFSETQ. V was clipped by 4 bases and J by 1 base; unmatched bases: 6.

This clonotype was counted a few times. The rearrangement joins TRBV12-3 or TRBV12-4 to TRBJ2-3; D remains ambiguous. CDR3 size: 11 residues. V lost 8 bases to trimming and J lost 7 bases, with 10 bases between them. The CDR3 spells CASEQRNTQYF. The CDR3 coding sequence is TGTGCCAGCGAACAGCGAAATACGCAGTATTTT.

This clonotype turned up a few times. The V and J genes are TRBV5-1 and TRBJ2-1, with TRBD1 as a possible D gene (6 bases). This CDR3 region has 16 residues. Trimming took off 0 bases at V and 5 bases at J, with 15 bases between the two ends. Germline loops: CDR1 SGHRS, CDR2 YFSETQ. For the CDR3, the DNA is TGCGCCAGCAGCTTGGAGGCAGGGGCTGTAAACAATGAGCAGTTCTTC. Encoded protein: CASSLEAGAVNNEQFF.

This clonotype was counted at least ten times. The rearrangement joins TRBV5-1 to TRBJ2-1; D is unresolved. This CDR3 is built from 11 residues. Germline V lookup: CDR1 SGHRS, CDR2 YFSETQ. The V end was cut by 4 bases, the J end by 9 bases, with 8 bases between. The CDR3 is CASSHEGEQFF. The CDR3 DNA reads as TGCGCCAGCAGCCACGAAGGTGAGCAGTTCTTC.

The table lists this clonotype with many counts. The rearrangement uses TRBV2 and TRBJ2-2; D is unclear. Germline assignment: CDR1 SNHLY and CDR2 FYNNEI. The CDR3 spans 14 residues. Trimming took 6 bases from V and 3 from J, leaving 11 bases between them. DNA for the CDR3: TGTGCCAGCAGGGTCAGGTCCTACACCGGGGAGCTGTTTTTT. This encodes CASRVRSYTGELFF.

As for this clonotype: A much larger clone is a single base away; this may be a read error. J is TRBJ2-5 and V is TRBV14; TRBD1 agrees at 9 bases. CDR1 and CDR2 (germline): SGHDN, FVKESK. The CDR3 length is 17 residues. CDR3 in DNA: TGTGCCAGCAGCCAGGTTACCCTAGGACAGGGGCCAGAGATCCAGTACTTC. Its translation: CASSQVTLGQGPEIQYF.